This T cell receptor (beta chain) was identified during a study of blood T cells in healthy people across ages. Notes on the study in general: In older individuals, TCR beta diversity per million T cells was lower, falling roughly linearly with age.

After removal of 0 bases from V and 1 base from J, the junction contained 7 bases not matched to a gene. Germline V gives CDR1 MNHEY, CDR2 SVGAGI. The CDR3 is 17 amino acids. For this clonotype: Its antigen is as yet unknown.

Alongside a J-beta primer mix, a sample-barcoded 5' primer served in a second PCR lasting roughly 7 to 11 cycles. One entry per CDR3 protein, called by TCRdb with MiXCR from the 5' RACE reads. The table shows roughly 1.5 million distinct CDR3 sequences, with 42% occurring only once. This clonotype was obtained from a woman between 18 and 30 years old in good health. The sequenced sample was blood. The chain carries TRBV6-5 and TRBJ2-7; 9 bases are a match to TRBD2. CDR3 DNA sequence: TGTGCCAGCAGTTACTCTGGTAGCGGGGGACCGTCCTACGAGCAGTACTTC. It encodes CASSYSGSGGPSYEQYF.